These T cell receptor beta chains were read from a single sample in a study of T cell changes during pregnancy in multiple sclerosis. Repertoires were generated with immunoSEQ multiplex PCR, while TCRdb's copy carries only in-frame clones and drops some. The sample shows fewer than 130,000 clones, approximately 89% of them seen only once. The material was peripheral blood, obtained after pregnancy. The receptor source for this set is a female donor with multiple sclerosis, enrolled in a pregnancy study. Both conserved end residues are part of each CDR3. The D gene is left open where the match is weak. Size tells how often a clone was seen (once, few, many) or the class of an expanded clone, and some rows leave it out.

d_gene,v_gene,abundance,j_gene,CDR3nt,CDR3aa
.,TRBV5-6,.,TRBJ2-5,TGTGCCAGCAGCTTACTCCGAGGACAGCAAGAGACCCAGTACTTC,CASSLLRGQQETQYF
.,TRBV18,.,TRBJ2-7,TGTGCCAGCTCACCGGCTGGGCATCCCTACGAGCAGTACTTC,CASSPAGHPYEQYF
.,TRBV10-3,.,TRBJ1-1,TGTGCCATCAGCCCGGGTTACACTGAAGCTTTCTTT,CAISPGYTEAFF
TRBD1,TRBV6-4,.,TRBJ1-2,TGTGCCAGCAGTTCCACCGGGACAGGACTGTATGGCTACACCTTC,CASSSTGTGLYGYTF
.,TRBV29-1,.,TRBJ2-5,TGCAGCGTTTCACTACTGAGTGGACAGAAAGAGACCCAGTACTTC,CSVSLLSGQKETQYF
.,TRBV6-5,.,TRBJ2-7,TGTGCCAGCAGTACTTCCTCATACGAGCAGTACTTC,CASSTSSYEQYF
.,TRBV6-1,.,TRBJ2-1,TGTGCCAGCAGGTGGGAGATCGGAAATGAGCAGTTCTTC,CASRWEIGNEQFF
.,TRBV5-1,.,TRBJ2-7,TGCGCCAGCAGCTTGAGGACAGCCCAACTCGAGCAGTACTTC,CASSLRTAQLEQYF
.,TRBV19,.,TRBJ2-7,TGTGCCAGTAACCCCAGCTGGGGACTCGCAACCTACGAGCAGTACTTC,CASNPSWGLATYEQYF
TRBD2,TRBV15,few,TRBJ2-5,TGTGCCACCAGCAGAGTTTTGCGGACTAGCCTCGGGTTGGAGACCCAGTACTTC,CATSRVLRTSLGLETQYF
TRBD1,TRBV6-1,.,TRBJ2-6,TGTGCCAGCAGTGCTCCCTCGGGGACAGCAGGCTCTGGGGCCAACGTCCTGACTTTC,CASSAPSGTAGSGANVLTF
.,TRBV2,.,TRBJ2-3,TGTGCCAGCGCAATGATCCGCGCGGATACGCAGTATTTT,CASAMIRADTQYF
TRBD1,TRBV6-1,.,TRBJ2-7,TGTGCCAGCAGGGATCGGGACAGAGCTTCCTACGAGCAGTACTTC,CASRDRDRASYEQYF
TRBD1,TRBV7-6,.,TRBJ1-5,TGTGCCAGCAGCTTGGGTCCCCTAGGGACAGTCAATCAGCCCCAGCATTTT,CASSLGPLGTVNQPQHF
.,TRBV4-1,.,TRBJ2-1,TGCGCCAGCAGCCAAGGACTATACCCCGGGGGTAATGAGCAGTTCTTC,CASSQGLYPGGNEQFF
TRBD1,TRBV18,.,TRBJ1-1,TGTGCCAGCTCCCTACGACAGGGGGCAAACACTGAAGCTTTCTTT,CASSLRQGANTEAFF
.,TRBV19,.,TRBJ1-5,TGTGCCAGTAGTCCCCGAGACAGGTCGGATCAGCCCCAGCATTTT,CASSPRDRSDQPQHF
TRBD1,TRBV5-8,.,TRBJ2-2,TGTGCCAGCAGCTCGGGACAGCGTAACACCGGGGAGCTGTTTTTT,CASSSGQRNTGELFF
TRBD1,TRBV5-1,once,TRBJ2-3,TGCGCCAGCAGCCCGGGACAGGGAAGCACAGATACGCAGTATTTT,CASSPGQGSTDTQYF
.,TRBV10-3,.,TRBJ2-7,TGTGCCATCAGTGGCCCGGGGGAGCGCACCTACGAGCAGTACTTC,CAISGPGERTYEQYF
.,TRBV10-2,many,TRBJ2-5,TGCGCCACCCAAACGGTAACTGACGGGAAAGAGACCCAGTACTTC,CATQTVTDGKETQYF
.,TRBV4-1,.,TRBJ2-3,TGCGCCAGCAGCCAAGCTTCGGGAAGTTTTCGCACAGATACGCAGTATTTT,CASSQASGSFRTDTQYF
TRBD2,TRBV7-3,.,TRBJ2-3,TGTGCCAGCAGCTTAGCCGGGACTAGCGGGACCACAGATACGCAGTATTTT,CASSLAGTSGTTDTQYF
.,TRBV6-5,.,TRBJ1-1,TGTGCCAGCAGTTGGGATGGAGGGCTCGACACTGAAGCTTTCTTT,CASSWDGGLDTEAFF
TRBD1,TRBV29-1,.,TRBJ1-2,TGCAGCGTTGAAACCCTGGGGACAGTGTCTGGCTACACCTTC,CSVETLGTVSGYTF
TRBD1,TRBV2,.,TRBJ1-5,TGTGCCAGCAGTGGGGACAGGGATTTTGATCAGCCCCAGCATTTT,CASSGDRDFDQPQHF
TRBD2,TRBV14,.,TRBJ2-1,TGTGCCAGCAGCCAAGAACGAGCGGGGGTTAACAATGAGCAGTTCTTC,CASSQERAGVNNEQFF
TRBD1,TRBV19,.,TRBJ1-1,TGTGCCGCTGGACAGGGCACTGAAGCTTTCTTT,CAAGQGTEAFF
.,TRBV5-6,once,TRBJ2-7,TGTGCCAGCAGCTCAGGCTCCTACGAGCAGTACTTC,CASSSGSYEQYF
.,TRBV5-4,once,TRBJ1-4,TGTGCCAGCAGCTTAGGCGGGGGATCGATTAATGAAAAACTGTTTTTT,CASSLGGGSINEKLFF
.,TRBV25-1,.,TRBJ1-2,TGTGCCAGCTCCAGCTCCACTGGGGACTCCCGTTATGGCTACACCTTC,CASSSSTGDSRYGYTF
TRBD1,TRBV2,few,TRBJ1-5,TGTGCCAGCAGCCCTCCCGGACAGGGAAAGGGGCAGCCCCAGCATTTT,CASSPPGQGKGQPQHF
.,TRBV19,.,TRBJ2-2,TGTGCCATATCGACAGGACCGAACACCGGGGAGCTGTTTTTT,CAISTGPNTGELFF
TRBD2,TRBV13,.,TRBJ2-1,TGTGCCAGCAGCACCCGGTTACGGGGGGGAGTAAGCTCCTACAATGAGCAGTTCTTC,CASSTRLRGGVSSYNEQFF
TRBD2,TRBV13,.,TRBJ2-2,TGTGCCAGCAGAAATTCGGGGGGAGAGAAGAACACCGGGGAGCTGTTTTTT,CASRNSGGEKNTGELFF
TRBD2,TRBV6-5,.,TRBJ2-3,TGTGCCAGCAGAGTAGCGGGGGGGCCGACAGATACGCAGTATTTT,CASRVAGGPTDTQYF
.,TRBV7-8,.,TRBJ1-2,TGTGCCAGCAGCTTAGGACAGCTTAACTATGGCTACACCTTC,CASSLGQLNYGYTF
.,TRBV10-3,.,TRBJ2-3,TGTGCCATCGGGGCCTCCCCTAGCACAGATACGCAGTATTTT,CAIGASPSTDTQYF
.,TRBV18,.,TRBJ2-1,TGTGCCAGCTCACCAGGTGGCGGTTCCTACAATGAGCAGTTCTTC,CASSPGGGSYNEQFF
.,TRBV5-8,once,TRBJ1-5,TGTGCCAGCAGCTTGGTTCTACTTCTAGATAGCAATCAGCCCCAGCATTTT,CASSLVLLLDSNQPQHF
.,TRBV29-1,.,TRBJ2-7,TGCAGCGTTGAGGGCGGCGGGCCCCGGGGACAGTACTTC,CSVEGGGPRGQYF
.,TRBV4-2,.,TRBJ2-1,TGTGCCAGCAGCCAAACTAGGTTCGTCGAGCAGTTCTTC,CASSQTRFVEQFF